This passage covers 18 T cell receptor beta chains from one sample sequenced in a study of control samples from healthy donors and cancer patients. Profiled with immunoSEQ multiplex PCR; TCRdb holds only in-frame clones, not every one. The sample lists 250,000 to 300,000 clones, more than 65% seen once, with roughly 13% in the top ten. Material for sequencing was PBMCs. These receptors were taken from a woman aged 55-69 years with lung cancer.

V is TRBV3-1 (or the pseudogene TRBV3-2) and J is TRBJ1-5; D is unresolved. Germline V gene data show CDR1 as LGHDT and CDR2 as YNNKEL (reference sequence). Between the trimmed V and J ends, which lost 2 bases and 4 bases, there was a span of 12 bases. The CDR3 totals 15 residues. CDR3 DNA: TGTGCCAGCAGCCAACGTCCCGGGATTAATCAGCCCCAGCATTTT. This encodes CASSQRPGINQPQHF.

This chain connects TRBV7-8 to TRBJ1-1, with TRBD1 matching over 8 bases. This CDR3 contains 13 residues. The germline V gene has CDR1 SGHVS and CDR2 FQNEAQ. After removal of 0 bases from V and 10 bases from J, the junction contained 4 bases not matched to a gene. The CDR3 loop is CASSLATGGGAFF. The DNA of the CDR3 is TGTGCCAGCAGCTTAGCAACAGGGGGAGGAGCTTTCTTT.

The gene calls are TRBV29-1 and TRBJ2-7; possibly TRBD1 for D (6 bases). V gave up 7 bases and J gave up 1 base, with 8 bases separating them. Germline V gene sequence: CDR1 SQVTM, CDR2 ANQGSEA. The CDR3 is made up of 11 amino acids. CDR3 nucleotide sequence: TGCAGCGCCCAGGGGTCCTACGAGCAGTACTTC. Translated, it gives CSAQGSYEQYF.

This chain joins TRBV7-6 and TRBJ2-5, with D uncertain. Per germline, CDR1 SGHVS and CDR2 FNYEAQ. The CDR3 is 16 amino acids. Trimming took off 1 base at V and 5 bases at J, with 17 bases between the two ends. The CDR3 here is CASSLDTYSSWETQYF. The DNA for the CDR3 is TGTGCCAGCAGCTTAGATACTTACAGTTCGTGGGAGACCCAGTACTTC.

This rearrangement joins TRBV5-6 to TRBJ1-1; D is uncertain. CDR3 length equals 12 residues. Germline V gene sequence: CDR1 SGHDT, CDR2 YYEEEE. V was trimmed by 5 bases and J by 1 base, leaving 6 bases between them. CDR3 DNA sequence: TGTGCCAGCAGGTCCCGGAACACTGAAGCTTTCTTT. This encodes CASRSRNTEAFF. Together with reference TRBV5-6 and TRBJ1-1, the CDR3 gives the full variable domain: DAGVTQSPTHLIKTRGQQVTLRCSPKSGHDTVSWYQQALGQGPQFIFQYYEEEERQRGNFPDRFSGHQFPNYSSELNVNALLLGDSALYLCASRSRNTEAFFGQGTRLTVV.

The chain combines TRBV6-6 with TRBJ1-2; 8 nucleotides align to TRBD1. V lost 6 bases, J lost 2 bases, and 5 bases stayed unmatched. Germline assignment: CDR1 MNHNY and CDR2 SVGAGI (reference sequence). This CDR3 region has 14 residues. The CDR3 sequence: CASRDRGGNYGYTF. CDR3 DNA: TGTGCCAGCAGAGACAGGGGCGGGAACTATGGCTACACCTTC.

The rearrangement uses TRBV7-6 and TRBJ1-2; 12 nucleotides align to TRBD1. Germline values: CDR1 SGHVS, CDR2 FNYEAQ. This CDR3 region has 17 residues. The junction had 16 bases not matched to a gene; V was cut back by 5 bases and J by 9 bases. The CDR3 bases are TGTGCCAGCAGCGGACCGGGACAGGGGGCCAAGTGGCTATGCTACACCTTC. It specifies CASSGPGQGAKWLCYTF.

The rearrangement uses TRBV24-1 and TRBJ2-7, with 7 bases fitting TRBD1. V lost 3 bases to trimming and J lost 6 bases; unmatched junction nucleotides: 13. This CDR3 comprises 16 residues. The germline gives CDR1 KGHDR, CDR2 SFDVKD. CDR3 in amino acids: CATSDSRDSHLGEQYF. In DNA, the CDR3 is TGTGCCACCAGTGATAGCCGGGACAGTCACCTCGGCGAGCAGTACTTC.

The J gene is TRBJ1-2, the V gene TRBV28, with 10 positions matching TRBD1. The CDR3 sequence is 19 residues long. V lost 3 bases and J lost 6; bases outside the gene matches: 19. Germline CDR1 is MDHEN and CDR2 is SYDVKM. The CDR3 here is CASSFGSPTKGDRGNGYTF. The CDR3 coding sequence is TGTGCCAGCAGTTTTGGGTCCCCCACCAAAGGGGACAGGGGTAATGGCTACACCTTC.

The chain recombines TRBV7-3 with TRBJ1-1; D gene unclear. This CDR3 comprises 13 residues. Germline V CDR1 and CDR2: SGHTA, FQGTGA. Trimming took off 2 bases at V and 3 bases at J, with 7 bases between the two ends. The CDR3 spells CASSLLFHTEAFF. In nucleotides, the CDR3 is TGTGCCAGCAGCTTATTATTCCACACTGAAGCTTTCTTT.

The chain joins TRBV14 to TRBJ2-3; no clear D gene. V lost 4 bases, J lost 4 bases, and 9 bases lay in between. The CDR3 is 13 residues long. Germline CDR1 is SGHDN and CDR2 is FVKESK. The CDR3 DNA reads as TGTGCCAGCAGCCTGATTGGGTCAGATACGCAGTATTTT. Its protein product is CASSLIGSDTQYF.

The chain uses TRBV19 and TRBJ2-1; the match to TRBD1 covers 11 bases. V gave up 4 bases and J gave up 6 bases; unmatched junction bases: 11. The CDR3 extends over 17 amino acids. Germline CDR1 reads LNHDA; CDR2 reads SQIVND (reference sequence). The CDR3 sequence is CASSTAPPGTGGNEQFF. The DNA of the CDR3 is TGTGCCAGTAGTACCGCCCCACCTGGGACAGGGGGCAATGAGCAGTTCTTC.

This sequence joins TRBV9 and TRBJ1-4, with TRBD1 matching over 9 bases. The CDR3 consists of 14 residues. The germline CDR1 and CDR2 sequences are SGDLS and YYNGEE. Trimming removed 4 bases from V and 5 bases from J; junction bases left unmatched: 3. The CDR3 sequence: CASSYGTGNEKLFF. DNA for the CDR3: TGTGCCAGCAGCTACGGGACAGGGAATGAAAAACTGTTTTTT.

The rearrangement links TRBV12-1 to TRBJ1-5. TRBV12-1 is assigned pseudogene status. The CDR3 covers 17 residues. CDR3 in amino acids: CASRNGGPSYSNQPQHF. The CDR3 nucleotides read TGTGCCAGCAGGAACGGGGGGCCCTCCTATAGCAATCAGCCCCAGCATTTT.

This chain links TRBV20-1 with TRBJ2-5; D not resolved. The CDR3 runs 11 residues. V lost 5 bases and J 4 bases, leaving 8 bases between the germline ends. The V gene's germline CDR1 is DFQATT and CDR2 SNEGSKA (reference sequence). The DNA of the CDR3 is TGCAGTGCTGCTTATGGAGAGACCCAGTACTTC. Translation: CSAAYGETQYF.

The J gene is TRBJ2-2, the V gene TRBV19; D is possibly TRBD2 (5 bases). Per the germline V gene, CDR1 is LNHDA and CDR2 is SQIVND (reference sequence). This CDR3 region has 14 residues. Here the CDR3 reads CATGSQRDTGELFF. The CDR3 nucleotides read TGTGCTACGGGCTCCCAGAGGGACACCGGGGAGCTGTTTTTT.

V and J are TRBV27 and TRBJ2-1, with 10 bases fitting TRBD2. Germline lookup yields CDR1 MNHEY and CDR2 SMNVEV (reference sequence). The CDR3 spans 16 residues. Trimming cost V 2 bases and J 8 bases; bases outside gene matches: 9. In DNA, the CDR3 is TGTGCCAGCAGTTTACCACCACTAGCGGGACTGGATGAGCAGTTCTTC. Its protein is CASSLPPLAGLDEQFF.

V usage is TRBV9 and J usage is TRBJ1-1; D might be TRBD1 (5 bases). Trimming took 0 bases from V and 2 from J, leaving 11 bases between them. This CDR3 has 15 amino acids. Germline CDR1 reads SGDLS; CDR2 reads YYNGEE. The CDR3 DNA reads TGTGCCAGCAGCGTAGGGTGGGGACGAAACACTGAAGCTTTCTTT. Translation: CASSVGWGRNTEAFF.